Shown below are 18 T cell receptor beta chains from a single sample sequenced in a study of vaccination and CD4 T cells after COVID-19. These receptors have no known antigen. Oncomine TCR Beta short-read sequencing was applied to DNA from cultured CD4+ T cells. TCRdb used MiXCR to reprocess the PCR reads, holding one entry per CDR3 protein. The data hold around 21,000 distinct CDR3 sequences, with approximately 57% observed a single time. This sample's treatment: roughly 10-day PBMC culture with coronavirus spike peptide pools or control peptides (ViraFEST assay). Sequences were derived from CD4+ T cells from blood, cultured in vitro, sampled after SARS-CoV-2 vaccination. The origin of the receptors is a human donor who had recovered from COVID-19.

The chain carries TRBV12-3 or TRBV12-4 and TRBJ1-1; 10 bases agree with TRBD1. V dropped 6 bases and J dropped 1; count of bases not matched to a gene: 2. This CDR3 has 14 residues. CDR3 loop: CASRRDRGNTEAFF. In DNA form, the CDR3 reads TGTGCCAGCAGAAGGGACAGGGGGAACACTGAAGCTTTCTTT.

The CDR3 sequence is CASSRNDRASDGYTF. The CDR3 region has the DNA TGTGCCAGCAGTAGAAACGACAGGGCCTCTGATGGCTACACCTTC. The chain joins TRBV27 to TRBJ1-2; 7 bases match TRBD1. Germline trimming cut 5 bases from V and 6 bases from J; bases unmatched to any gene: 12. This CDR3 spans 15 amino acids. Looked up from germline, CDR1 is MNHEY and CDR2 is SMNVEV (reference sequence).

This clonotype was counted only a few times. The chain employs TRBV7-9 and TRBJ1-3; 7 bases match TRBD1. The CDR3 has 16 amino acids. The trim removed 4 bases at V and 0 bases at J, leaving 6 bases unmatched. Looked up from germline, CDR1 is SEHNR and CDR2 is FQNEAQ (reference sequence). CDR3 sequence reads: CASSWSGTVSGNTIYF. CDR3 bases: TGTGCCAGCAGCTGGTCGGGGACAGTCTCTGGAAACACCATATATTTT.

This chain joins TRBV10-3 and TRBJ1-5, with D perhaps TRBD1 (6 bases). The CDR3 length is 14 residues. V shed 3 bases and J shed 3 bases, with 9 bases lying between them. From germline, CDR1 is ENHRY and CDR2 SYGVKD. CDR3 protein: CAISDDRHNQPQHF. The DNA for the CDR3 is TGTGCCATCAGTGATGACAGGCACAATCAGCCCCAGCATTTT.

The CDR3 here is CASSRDRGHGYTF. The DNA for the CDR3 is TGCGCCAGCAGTCGGGACAGGGGCCATGGCTACACCTTC. The chain employs TRBV10-1 and TRBJ1-2, with 10 nucleotides matching TRBD1. CDR3 size: 13 residues. Germline trimming cut 5 bases from V and 6 bases from J; bases unmatched to any gene: 3. CDR1 WNHNN and CDR2 SYGVQD come from the germline V gene (reference sequence).

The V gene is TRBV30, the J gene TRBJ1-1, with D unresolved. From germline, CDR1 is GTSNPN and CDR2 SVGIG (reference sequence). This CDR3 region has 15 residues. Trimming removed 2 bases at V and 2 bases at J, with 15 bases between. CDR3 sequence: CAWSPQILDNTEAFF. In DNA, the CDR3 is TGTGCCTGGAGTCCCCAGATACTAGACAACACTGAAGCTTTCTTT.

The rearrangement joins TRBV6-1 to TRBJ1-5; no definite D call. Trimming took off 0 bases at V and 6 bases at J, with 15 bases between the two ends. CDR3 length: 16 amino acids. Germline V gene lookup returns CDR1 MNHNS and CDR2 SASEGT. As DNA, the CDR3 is TGTGCCAGCAGTGAAGCTCTCGGGAAGCCCGTTCAGCCCCAGCATTTT. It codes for CASSEALGKPVQPQHF.

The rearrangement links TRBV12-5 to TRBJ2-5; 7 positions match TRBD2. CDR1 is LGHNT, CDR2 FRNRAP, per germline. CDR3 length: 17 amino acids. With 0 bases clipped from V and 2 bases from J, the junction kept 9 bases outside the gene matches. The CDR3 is CASGLVLGGTPQETQYF. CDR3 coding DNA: TGTGCTAGTGGTTTGGTTCTCGGGGGGACTCCGCAAGAGACCCAGTACTTC.

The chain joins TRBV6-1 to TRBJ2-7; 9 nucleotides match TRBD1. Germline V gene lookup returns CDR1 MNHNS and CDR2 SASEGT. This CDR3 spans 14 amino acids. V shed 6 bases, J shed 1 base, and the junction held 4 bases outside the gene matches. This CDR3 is CASSSGTGSYEQYF. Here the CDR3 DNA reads TGTGCCAGCAGCTCCGGGACAGGGTCCTACGAGCAGTACTTC.

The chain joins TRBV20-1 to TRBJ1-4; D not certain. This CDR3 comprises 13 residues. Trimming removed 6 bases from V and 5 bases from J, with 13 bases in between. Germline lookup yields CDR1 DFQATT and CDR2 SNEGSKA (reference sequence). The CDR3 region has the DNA TGCAGTGCCAGTCGGGCCGCCAATGAAAAACTGTTTTTT. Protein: CSASRAANEKLFF.

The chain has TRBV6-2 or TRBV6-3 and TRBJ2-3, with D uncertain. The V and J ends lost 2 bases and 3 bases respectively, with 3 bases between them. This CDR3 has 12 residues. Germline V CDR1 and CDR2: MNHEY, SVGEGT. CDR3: CASSYRTDTQYF. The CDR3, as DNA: TGTGCCAGCAGTTACAGGACAGATACGCAGTATTTT.

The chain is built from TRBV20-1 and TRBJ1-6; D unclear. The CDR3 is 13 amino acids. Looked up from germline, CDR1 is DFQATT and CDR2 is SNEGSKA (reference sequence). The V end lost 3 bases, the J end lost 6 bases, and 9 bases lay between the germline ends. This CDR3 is CSASRQLNSPLHF. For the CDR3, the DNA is TGCAGTGCTAGCCGGCAGCTTAATTCACCCCTCCACTTT.

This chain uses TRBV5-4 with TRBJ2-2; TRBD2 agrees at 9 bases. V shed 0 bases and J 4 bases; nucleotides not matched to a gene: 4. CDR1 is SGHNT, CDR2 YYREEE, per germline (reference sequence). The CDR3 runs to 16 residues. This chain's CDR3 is CASSLGLAGITGELFF. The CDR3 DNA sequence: TGTGCCAGCAGCTTGGGGCTAGCGGGAATCACCGGGGAGCTGTTTTTT.

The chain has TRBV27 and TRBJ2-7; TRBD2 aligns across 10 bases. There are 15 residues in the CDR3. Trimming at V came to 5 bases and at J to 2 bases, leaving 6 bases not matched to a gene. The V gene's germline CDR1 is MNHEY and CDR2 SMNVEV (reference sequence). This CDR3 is CASSPRTSGAYEQYF. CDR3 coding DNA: TGTGCCAGCAGTCCCCGGACTAGCGGAGCCTACGAGCAGTACTTC.

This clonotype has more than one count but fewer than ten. The CDR3 DNA sequence: TGTGCCAGCAGAGTCAGGGGCGGCTATGGCTACACCTTC. It specifies CASRVRGGYGYTF. This chain uses TRBV2 with TRBJ1-2, with D tentatively TRBD1 (6 bases). Looked up from germline, CDR1 is SNHLY and CDR2 is FYNNEI. The CDR3 runs to 13 residues. Trimming cost V 6 bases and J 4 bases, with 12 bases left between them.

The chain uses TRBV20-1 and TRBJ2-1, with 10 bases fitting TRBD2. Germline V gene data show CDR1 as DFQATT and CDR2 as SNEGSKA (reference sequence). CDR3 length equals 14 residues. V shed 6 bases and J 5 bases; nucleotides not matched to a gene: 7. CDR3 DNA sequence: TGCAGTGCCCCGAGCGGGAGGGTCCACAATGAGCAGTTCTTC. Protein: CSAPSGRVHNEQFF.

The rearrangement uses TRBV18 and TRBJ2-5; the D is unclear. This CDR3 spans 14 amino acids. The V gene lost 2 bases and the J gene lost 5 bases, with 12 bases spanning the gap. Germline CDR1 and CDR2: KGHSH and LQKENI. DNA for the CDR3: TGTGCCAGCTCACCAAACGCAGGTGGGGAGACCCAGTACTTC. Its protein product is CASSPNAGGETQYF.

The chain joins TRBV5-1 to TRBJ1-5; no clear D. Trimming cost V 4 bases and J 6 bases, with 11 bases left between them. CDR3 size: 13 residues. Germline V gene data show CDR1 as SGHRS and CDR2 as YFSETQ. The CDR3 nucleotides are TGCGCCAGCAGCCTGCGACCAAGTCAGCCCCAGCATTTT. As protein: CASSLRPSQPQHF. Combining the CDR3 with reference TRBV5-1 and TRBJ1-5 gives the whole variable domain KAGVTQTPRYLIKTRGQQVTLSCSPISGHRSVSWYQQTPGQGLQFLFEYFSETQRNKGNFPGRFSGRQFSNSRSEMNVSTLELGDSALYLCASSLRPSQPQHFGDGTRLSIL.